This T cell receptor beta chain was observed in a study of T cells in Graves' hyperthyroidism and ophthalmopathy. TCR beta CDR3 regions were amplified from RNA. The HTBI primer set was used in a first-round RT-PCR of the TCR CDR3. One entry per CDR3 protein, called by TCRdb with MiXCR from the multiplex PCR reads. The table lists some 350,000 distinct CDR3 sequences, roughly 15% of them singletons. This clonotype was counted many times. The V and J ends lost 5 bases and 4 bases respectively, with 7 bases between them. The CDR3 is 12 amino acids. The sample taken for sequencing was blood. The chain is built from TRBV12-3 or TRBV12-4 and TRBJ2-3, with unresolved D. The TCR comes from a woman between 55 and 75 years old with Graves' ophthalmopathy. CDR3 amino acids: CASSPAPDTQYF. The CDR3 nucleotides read TGTGCCAGCAGTCCCGCCCCAGATACGCAGTATTTT.